This is a list of T cell receptor beta chains from one sample in a study of T cell responses to AZD1222 COVID-19 vaccine. Clones were sequenced by immunoSEQ multiplex PCR, and TCRdb holds only the in-frame ones, with some missing. Among some 200,000 clones listed, around 93% were seen once. The sample was peripheral blood, taken on day 0 of MenACWY control vaccination. These receptors came from an adult in good health. Both conserved end residues are part of each CDR3. The D gene is left open where the match is weak. Part of the rows lack a size; the others show once, few, many or a class for expanded clones.

v_gene,d_gene,abundance,len,j_gene,CDR3nt,CDR3aa
TRBV5-1,-,once,15,TRBJ2-5,TGCGCCAGCAGCTTGGAGGCCAGGGGATTTGAGACCCAGTACTTC,CASSLEARGFETQYF
TRBV4-1,-,-,15,TRBJ1-5,TGCGCCAGCAGCCAAGACAGCGCGGACAATCAGCCCCAGCATTTT,CASSQDSADNQPQHF
TRBV2,TRBD1,once,15,TRBJ1-4,TGTGCCAGCAGTGCCGGACAGGGGTCAGGGGAAAAACTGTTTTTT,CASSAGQGSGEKLFF
TRBV2,-,-,12,TRBJ1-4,TGTGCCAGCAGTGAAGGGGGTGAAAAACTGTTTTTT,CASSEGGEKLFF
TRBV3-1/TRBV3-2,TRBD1,-,14,TRBJ1-2,TGTGCCAGCAGCCTCGGACAGGCCCAGTATGGCTACACCTTC,CASSLGQAQYGYTF
TRBV7-2,-,-,18,TRBJ2-6,TGTGCCAGCAGCTTACAGACAGCCTTGGGCTCTGGGGCCAACGTCCTGACTTTC,CASSLQTALGSGANVLTF
TRBV4-3,-,-,13,TRBJ1-1,TGCGCCAGCAGCCAAGCTGTGAACACTGAAGCTTTCTTT,CASSQAVNTEAFF
TRBV18,-,-,15,TRBJ1-2,TGTGCCAGCTCACCTCTGGACAGCCTCGGGTATGGCTACACCTTC,CASSPLDSLGYGYTF
TRBV3-1/TRBV3-2,TRBD1,-,15,TRBJ1-4,TGTGCCAGCAGCCGTAAACAGGGGGCTACAGAAAAACTGTTTTTT,CASSRKQGATEKLFF
TRBV4-2,-,once,17,TRBJ2-3,TGTGCCAGCAGCCAAGATAGAGGGGCCCATCGCACAGATACGCAGTATTTT,CASSQDRGAHRTDTQYF
TRBV29-1,TRBD1,-,12,TRBJ1-1,TGCAGCGTTGAAGGACAGGGCGAGGAAGCTTTCTTT,CSVEGQGEEAFF
TRBV3-1/TRBV3-2,-,-,15,TRBJ1-2,TGTGCCAGCAGGGATAAAGGGATCGCCTTGGGAGGCTACACCTTC,CASRDKGIALGGYTF
TRBV6-5,-,-,13,TRBJ1-2,TGTGCCAGCAGTCCCCAGGGATACTATGGCTACACCTTC,CASSPQGYYGYTF
TRBV27,-,-,14,TRBJ2-7,TGTGCCAGCAGTTTATCGCCAGGGTTTTACGAGCAGTACTTC,CASSLSPGFYEQYF
TRBV29-1,-,-,13,TRBJ1-1,TGCAGCGTTGAAACGACAGAGAACACTGAAGCTTTCTTT,CSVETTENTEAFF
TRBV6-5,TRBD2,-,15,TRBJ2-7,TGTGCCAGCAGTCACGGGAGCGGGGGTACCTACGAGCAGTACTTC,CASSHGSGGTYEQYF